The next 19 T cell receptor beta chains were all read from a single sample in a study of T cells in localized non-small cell lung cancer. The protocol was immunoSEQ multiplex PCR, while the TCRdb copy is restricted to in-frame clones and leaves out a portion. The table has around 7,500 clones, 80% to 95% seen once; the top ten hold approximately 2.9%. The material sequenced was peripheral blood, taken before any cancer treatment. The receptors originated from a woman aged 35 to 69 with stage I lung adenocarcinoma.

This rearrangement joins TRBV29-1 to TRBJ2-7; 10 positions match TRBD1. This CDR3 comprises 16 residues. Germline V gives CDR1 SQVTM, CDR2 ANQGSEA. The V gene end was trimmed by 6 bases and the J gene end by 2 bases; junction bases not matched to a gene: 13. CDR3 DNA: TGCAGCGTGGCTACCGGGACAGGGGTTCTTACCTACGAGCAGTACTTC. It is translated as CSVATGTGVLTYEQYF.

This sequence joins TRBV9 and TRBJ1-1, with 10 nucleotides matching TRBD1. The CDR3 has 16 residues. Per germline, CDR1 SGDLS and CDR2 YYNGEE. The J segment lost 6 bases and the V segment lost 0 bases, leaving 8 bases of the junction unmatched. CDR3 amino acids: CASSVDGDRGGSEAFF. CDR3 bases: TGTGCCAGCAGCGTAGATGGGGACAGGGGTGGTTCTGAAGCTTTCTTT.

The chain has TRBV18 and TRBJ2-7, with D possibly TRBD2 on 6 matching bases. The CDR3 contains 13 residues. Germline CDR1 is KGHSH and CDR2 is LQKENI. With 3 bases removed from V and 6 bases from J, the gap between germline ends came to 12 bases. The CDR3 region has the DNA TGTGCCAGCTCACCCGGGACGGAGGGCGAGCAGTACTTC. Its translation is CASSPGTEGEQYF.

V is TRBV7-9 and J is TRBJ2-1; D unclear. The V gene's germline CDR1 is SEHNR and CDR2 FQNEAQ (reference sequence). CDR3 length: 11 amino acids. V lost 8 bases, J lost 6 bases, and 8 bases lay in between. The DNA for the CDR3 is TGTGCCAGCCTTGAAGGCAATGAGCAGTTCTTC. Translation gives CASLEGNEQFF.

The chain uses TRBV11-2 and TRBJ2-1; D might be TRBD1 (5 bases). The germline CDR1 and CDR2 sequences are SGHAT and FQNNGV. The CDR3 is made up of 12 amino acids. V lost 1 base to trimming and J lost 12 bases, with 10 bases between them. CDR3 loop: CASSLADQGQFF. The CDR3 bases are TGTGCCAGCAGCTTAGCGGACCAGGGGCAGTTCTTC.

The V and J genes are TRBV5-1 and TRBJ2-1, with 8 positions matching TRBD2. V gave up 1 base and J gave up 9 bases; unmatched junction bases: 12. This CDR3 contains 16 residues. Germline lookup yields CDR1 SGHRS and CDR2 YFSETQ. The CDR3 sequence: CASSLLPGGDPSEQFF. The CDR3, as DNA: TGCGCCAGCAGCTTGCTGCCGGGGGGGGATCCATCTGAGCAGTTCTTC.

This chain joins TRBV10-3 and TRBJ2-5; 8 bases align to TRBD2. Per germline, CDR1 ENHRY and CDR2 SYGVKD. J lost 5 bases, V lost 7 bases, and 12 bases had no gene match. The CDR3 extends over 15 amino acids. As DNA, the CDR3 is TGTGCCATCACCCCGGGAGGGGGGGCGCGGGAGACCCAGTACTTC. Its translation is CAITPGGGARETQYF.

The rearrangement links TRBV7-6 to TRBJ2-1; TRBD2 agrees at 10 bases. Germline V gene sequence: CDR1 SGHVS, CDR2 FNYEAQ. With 2 bases clipped from V and 6 bases from J, the junction kept 7 bases outside the gene matches. The CDR3 totals 16 residues. The CDR3 here is CASSLYAASGGNEQFF. The CDR3 coding sequence is TGTGCCAGCAGCTTATACGCGGCTAGCGGGGGCAATGAGCAGTTCTTC.

The chain carries TRBV19 and TRBJ1-2; 7 positions agree with TRBD1. In germline, CDR1 is LNHDA, CDR2 SQIVND (reference sequence). The CDR3 is 16 residues long. V shed 3 bases, J shed 4 bases, and the junction held 11 bases outside the gene matches. The CDR3 loop reads CASSIGWGQSVYGYTF. The CDR3 nucleotides are TGTGCCAGTAGTATTGGGTGGGGACAGAGCGTCTATGGCTACACCTTC.

CDR3 in DNA: TGTGCCAGCAGTTACGGAGGGGCAGGGATGAACACTGAAGCTTTCTTT. Amino acids: CASSYGGAGMNTEAFF. The chain joins TRBV6-5 to TRBJ1-1; D perhaps matches TRBD1 (5 bases). The CDR3 totals 16 residues. V was pared by 2 bases and J by 0 bases, with 13 bases between. Germline V CDR1 and CDR2: MNHEY, SVGAGI.

The chain links TRBV6-4 to TRBJ1-1; D is ambiguous. With 0 bases removed from V and 0 bases from J, the gap between germline ends came to 5 bases. Germline values: CDR1 MRHNA, CDR2 SNTAGT. The CDR3 has 14 amino acids. This CDR3 is CASSDSSMNTEAFF. In nucleotides, the CDR3 is TGTGCCAGCAGTGACTCGTCGATGAACACTGAAGCTTTCTTT.

V and J are TRBV18 and TRBJ2-2; 8 positions match TRBD2. The germline V gene has CDR1 KGHSH and CDR2 LQKENI. J was trimmed by 4 bases and V by 0 bases; bases with no gene match: 7. CDR3 length: 17 residues. Here the CDR3 DNA reads TGTGCCAGCTCACCACCGAATGGCGGGGGGCGCACCGGGGAGCTGTTTTTT. This gives the protein CASSPPNGGGRTGELFF.

The rearrangement joins TRBV19 to TRBJ2-5; no definite D call. The CDR3 is made up of 15 amino acids. CDR1 and CDR2 from the germline V gene are LNHDA and SQIVND (reference sequence). V lost 3 bases and J 1 base, leaving 12 bases between the germline ends. The CDR3 DNA is TGTGCCAGTAGTATGGGGAACGGGCCCCAAGAGACCCAGTACTTC. It yields the protein CASSMGNGPQETQYF.

This clone has only one observation. The gene calls are TRBV5-6 and TRBJ2-7; 7 positions agree with TRBD1. The CDR3 is made up of 12 amino acids. The V segment lost 5 bases and the J segment 3 bases; nucleotides outside the gene matches: 2. CDR1 is SGHDT and CDR2 is YYEEEE in the germline V gene. The CDR3 loop reads CASRRDSYEQYF. In DNA form, the CDR3 reads TGTGCCAGCAGACGGGACAGCTACGAGCAGTACTTC.

V gene TRBV6-5 combines with J gene TRBJ1-2, with D maybe TRBD1 (5 bases). V lost 6 bases to trimming and J lost 2 bases, with 7 bases between them. Germline values: CDR1 MNHEY, CDR2 SVGAGI. There are 12 residues in the CDR3. CDR3: CASSEGNYGYTF. CDR3 DNA sequence: TGTGCCAGCAGCGAGGGGAACTATGGCTACACCTTC.

The chain combines TRBV7-9 with TRBJ2-1; 15 bases match TRBD2. Germline loops: CDR1 SEHNR, CDR2 FQNEAQ (reference sequence). This CDR3 spans 15 amino acids. The junction had 4 bases not matched to a gene; V was cut back by 5 bases and J by 8 bases. CDR3 residues: CASSQGLAGGYEQFF. The CDR3 DNA is TGTGCCAGCAGCCAGGGACTAGCGGGAGGCTATGAGCAGTTCTTC.

This clone was seen just once. This chain connects TRBV13 to TRBJ2-2; D remains unclear. CDR1 is PRHDT and CDR2 is FYEKMQ in the germline V gene (reference sequence). V lost 1 base and J lost 6, with 9 bases in between. There are 14 residues in the CDR3. CDR3 amino acids: CASSLEAGPGELFF. CDR3 nucleotide sequence: TGTGCCAGCAGCTTAGAGGCAGGCCCCGGGGAGCTGTTTTTT.

This clone was seen once. The V call is TRBV6-5, the J call TRBJ1-1; D may be TRBD1 (6 bases). Germline loops: CDR1 MNHEY, CDR2 SVGAGI. The V end was cut by 5 bases, the J end by 1 base, with 11 bases between. There are 14 residues in the CDR3. CDR3 in DNA: TGTGCCAGCAGTCAACGAGGGGGGAACACTGAAGCTTTCTTT. Translated: CASSQRGGNTEAFF.

This sequence joins TRBV11-2 and TRBJ1-2, with 12 positions matching TRBD1. The CDR3 runs 15 residues. Germline-derived CDR1 and CDR2 are SGHAT and FQNNGV. V trimming: 3 bases; J trimming: 7 bases; junction bases outside the gene matches: 6. The CDR3 loop is CASSFTGQGAAGYTF. CDR3 nucleotide sequence: TGTGCCAGCAGCTTTACGGGACAGGGGGCCGCTGGCTACACCTTC. Variable domain in full (rest from reference TRBV11-2 and TRBJ1-2): EAGVAQSPRYKIIEKRQSVAFWCNPISGHATLYWYQQILGQGPKLLIQFQNNGVVDDSQLPKDRFSAERLKGVDSTLKIQPAKLEDSAVYLCASSFTGQGAAGYTFGSGTRLTVV.